The 2 T cell receptor beta chains given below trace back to one sample, sequenced in a study of shared clonotypes between healthy human individuals. The repertoire was sequenced with immunoSEQ multiplex PCR; TCRdb's copy has only in-frame clones and lacks some. The table shows a few million clones, with around 94% occurring only once. Sequencing used naive CD4+ T cells sorted from blood. Subset defined: CD45RA+ positively selected. Receptor source: a man younger than 35 in good health.

V usage is TRBV2 and J usage is TRBJ2-2; D is perhaps TRBD1 (6 bases). This CDR3 has 14 residues. V shed 7 bases and J shed 5 bases, with 14 bases lying between them. Germline CDR1 SNHLY, CDR2 FYNNEI. The CDR3 loop is CASKKGESTGELFF. CDR3 in DNA: TGTGCCAGCAAGAAGGGGGAGTCAACCGGGGAGCTGTTTTTT.

Here the CDR3 reads CASSPGQGLNYGYTF. The CDR3 nucleotides are TGTGCCAGCAGCCCGGGACAGGGGCTTAACTATGGCTACACCTTC. This rearrangement joins TRBV6-4 to TRBJ1-2; 10 bases match TRBD1. Germline V gene lookup returns CDR1 MRHNA and CDR2 SNTAGT. V gave up 6 bases and J gave up 1 base; unmatched junction bases: 5. This CDR3 contains 15 residues.